The next 11 T cell receptor beta chains were all read from a single sample in a study of immune evolution from preneoplasia to lung adenocarcinoma. Sequenced by immunoSEQ multiplex PCR; TCRdb stores in-frame clones only, minus some. The sample records around 8,000 clones, about 76% being singletons. Sequencing was done on a sample of FFPE invasive lung adenocarcinoma tissue. The receptors stem from a person between 50 and 60 years old with lung adenocarcinoma.

V usage is TRBV30 and J usage is TRBJ1-1, with no clear D. Trimming took off 4 bases at V and 0 bases at J, with 15 bases between the two ends. CDR3 length: 15 residues. Germline-derived CDR1 and CDR2 are GTSNPN and SVGIG (reference sequence). DNA of the CDR3: TGTGCCTGGACCAGTCAACAGAGACTGAACACTGAAGCTTTCTTT. Translation: CAWTSQQRLNTEAFF.

The genes are TRBV28 and TRBJ2-7, with TRBD2 matching over 15 bases. This CDR3 has 18 amino acids. J lost 3 bases, V lost 5 bases, and 11 bases had no gene match. CDR1 MDHEN and CDR2 SYDVKM come from the germline V gene. CDR3 amino acids: CASSPWTSGGARGYEQYF. DNA for the CDR3: TGTGCCAGCAGTCCCTGGACTAGCGGGGGGGCGAGGGGCTACGAGCAGTACTTC.

The chain links TRBV19 to TRBJ1-5, with D possibly TRBD1 on 5 matching bases. The germline V and J ends were trimmed by 6 bases and 0 bases, with 15 bases remaining between them. Germline assignment: CDR1 LNHDA and CDR2 SQIVND (reference sequence). The CDR3 is 16 amino acids. CDR3 nucleotides: TGTGCCAGTAGCGACAACAGCAGGGATAGCAATCAGCCCCAGCATTTT. This sequence encodes CASSDNSRDSNQPQHF.

The CDR3: CAISERYGSYEQYF. CDR3 sequence (DNA): TGTGCCATCAGTGAGCGGTACGGCTCCTACGAGCAGTACTTC. The genes are TRBV10-3 and TRBJ2-7; unclear D gene. V lost 2 bases to trimming and J lost 0 bases, with 8 bases between them. Germline V gene data show CDR1 as ENHRY and CDR2 as SYGVKD. The CDR3 is 14 residues long.

The chain links TRBV11-3 to TRBJ2-7; TRBD2 aligns across 7 bases. The CDR3 runs 15 residues. V dropped 0 bases and J dropped 4; count of bases not matched to a gene: 6. In germline, CDR1 is SGHNT, CDR2 YENEEA. The CDR3 DNA follows: TGTGCCAGCAGCTTAGATAGCGGGCAAGGGTACGAGCAGTACTTC. This gives the protein CASSLDSGQGYEQYF.

This chain connects TRBV28 to TRBJ1-6; maybe TRBD1 (5 bases). The CDR3 has 12 amino acids. Germline V lookup: CDR1 MDHEN, CDR2 SYDVKM. Trimming took off 10 bases at V and 5 bases at J, with 9 bases between the two ends. The CDR3, as DNA: TGTGCCACCTCAGGGAATAATTCACCCCTCCACTTT. This gives the protein CATSGNNSPLHF.

The chain uses TRBV6-4 and TRBJ2-1, with D perhaps TRBD2 (6 bases). In germline, CDR1 is MRHNA, CDR2 SNTAGT. The CDR3 consists of 14 residues. V was cut by 6 bases and J by 4 bases, with 13 bases left in between. CDR3: CASSRDWSYNEQFF. The CDR3 coding sequence is TGTGCCAGCAGCCGGGACTGGAGTTACAATGAGCAGTTCTTC.

The CDR3 bases are TGTGCCAGCAGCTCCTTAAGACAGGCGGGCACCTTC. Translated, it gives CASSSLRQAGTF. The V gene is TRBV11-2, the J gene TRBJ1-2, with D tentatively TRBD1 (6 bases). Germline V gene sequence: CDR1 SGHAT, CDR2 FQNNGV. This CDR3 spans 12 amino acids. Trimming left V 4 bases short and J 13 bases short, with 16 bases between. Full variable domain (rest looked up from reference TRBV11-2 and TRBJ1-2): EAGVAQSPRYKIIEKRQSVAFWCNPISGHATLYWYQQILGQGPKLLIQFQNNGVVDDSQLPKDRFSAERLKGVDSTLKIQPAKLEDSAVYLCASSSLRQAGTFGSGTRLTVV.

The genes are TRBV5-6 and TRBJ2-2; D uncertain. Trimming stripped 4 bases from V and 8 bases from J, with 12 bases between. Germline V CDR1 and CDR2: SGHDT, YYEEEE. The length of the CDR3 is 13 residues. CDR3 region: CASSVNPAGELFF. CDR3 DNA: TGTGCCAGCAGCGTGAACCCGGCTGGGGAGCTGTTTTTT.

The V gene is TRBV9, the J gene TRBJ2-3, with TRBD1 matching over 7 bases. Looked up from germline, CDR1 is SGDLS and CDR2 is YYNGEE. J lost 3 bases, V lost 2 bases, and 9 bases had no gene match. The CDR3 consists of 16 residues. The CDR3 region has the DNA TGTGCCAGCAGCGTTATGGGACAGCCACGGACAGATACGCAGTATTTT. This sequence encodes CASSVMGQPRTDTQYF.

CDR3 protein: CASSTLTGLQNTEAFF. CDR3 bases: TGTGCCAGTAGTACACTGACAGGCCTCCAGAACACTGAAGCTTTCTTT. This sequence joins TRBV19 and TRBJ1-1; the D gene is possibly TRBD1 (6 bases). The CDR3 runs 16 residues. Germline V lookup: CDR1 LNHDA, CDR2 SQIVND (reference sequence). V lost 4 bases and J lost 1, with 16 bases in between.